These 27 T cell receptor beta chains were all obtained from the same sample, sequenced in a study of T cells in Graves' hyperthyroidism and ophthalmopathy. Amplified regions were TCR beta CDR3 sequences from RNA transcripts. The HTBI set primed first-round TCR CDR3 RT-PCR. Via MiXCR, TCRdb re-called the multiplex PCR reads, giving one row per CDR3 protein. Counted here are a few hundred thousand distinct CDR3 sequences, under 20% occurring once; the ten biggest clones make up 35% to 50%. The specimen was blood. The receptors stem from a man aged 18-30 years with Graves' ophthalmopathy.

This clonotype came up many times. V and J are TRBV7-6 and TRBJ1-4; unclear D gene. The V end was cut by 4 bases, the J end by 6 bases, with 15 bases between. The CDR3 length is 15 residues. Germline assignment: CDR1 SGHVS and CDR2 FNYEAQ. The CDR3 loop is CASSSNLRLDEKLFF. For the CDR3, the DNA is TGTGCCAGCAGCTCTAACCTACGGCTGGATGAAAAACTGTTTTTT.

J is TRBJ1-2 and V is TRBV4-1, with a possible D match to TRBD1 (5 bases). Trimming shortened V by 4 bases and J by 8 bases, and 17 bases separated the two germline ends. Germline V lookup: CDR1 MGHRA, CDR2 YSYEKL. The CDR3 length is 14 residues. This CDR3 reads CASSPAGATGGYTF. CDR3 DNA: TGCGCCAGCAGCCCTGCCGGGGCCACGGGGGGCTACACCTTC.

This clonotype was counted many times. The chain carries TRBV6-1 and TRBJ2-1, with TRBD1 identical over 9 bases. V dropped 5 bases and J dropped 5; count of bases not matched to a gene: 10. The CDR3 length is 16 residues. Germline CDR1 is MNHNS and CDR2 is SASEGT. In nucleotides, the CDR3 is TGTGCCAGCAGTCCGCCTCCCGGGACAGGGAACAATGAGCAGTTCTTC. Translated: CASSPPPGTGNNEQFF.

This clonotype has a handful of counts. J is TRBJ1-2 and V is TRBV9, with a weak D call TRBD1 (6 bases). CDR3 size: 15 residues. V was clipped by 3 bases and J by 4 bases, with 16 bases between them. Germline V gene data show CDR1 as SGDLS and CDR2 as YYNGEE. The CDR3 protein is CASSAGTGGLYGYTF. As DNA, the CDR3 is TGTGCCAGCAGCGCCGGTACCGGGGGGCTCTATGGCTACACCTTC.

This clonotype showed up just a few times. The gene calls are TRBV20-1 and TRBJ2-7, with D maybe TRBD1 (6 bases). This CDR3 contains 12 residues. Trimming removed 2 bases from V and 6 bases from J, with 11 bases in between. CDR1 DFQATT and CDR2 SNEGSKA come from the germline V gene (reference sequence). In nucleotides, the CDR3 is TGCAGTGCTAGAAACAGGGAGCCCGAGCAGTACTTC. It codes for CSARNREPEQYF.

The CDR3 loop is CASSVEGGAYEQYF. The CDR3 DNA is TGTGCCAGCAGCGTAGAAGGAGGAGCCTACGAGCAGTACTTC. This chain connects TRBV9 to TRBJ2-7, with D maybe TRBD2 (5 bases). CDR1 SGDLS and CDR2 YYNGEE come from the germline V gene. The CDR3 covers 14 residues. Trimming took off 0 bases at V and 2 bases at J, with 9 bases between the two ends.

At least ten counts were recorded for this clonotype. The chain carries TRBV2 and TRBJ2-1; 8 nucleotides match TRBD2. From germline, CDR1 is SNHLY and CDR2 FYNNEI. The CDR3 has 13 amino acids. V gave up 6 bases and J gave up 9 bases; unmatched junction bases: 7. CDR3 in amino acids: CASSLSGESEQFF. The CDR3, as DNA: TGTGCCAGCAGCCTTAGCGGGGAAAGTGAGCAGTTCTTC.

This clonotype was observed at least ten times. This rearrangement joins TRBV14 to TRBJ1-6; D remains unclear. CDR3 length: 12 residues. From germline, CDR1 is SGHDN and CDR2 FVKESK. V was clipped by 1 base and J by 10 bases, with 5 bases between them. As DNA, the CDR3 is TGTGCCAGCAGCCAAGTGTACTCACCCCTCCACTTT. Its protein is CASSQVYSPLHF. The full variable domain, in which reference TRBV14 and TRBJ1-6 provide the parts outside the CDR3, is EAGVTQFPSHSVIEKGQTVTLRCDPISGHDNLYWYRRVMGKEIKFLLHFVKESKQDESGMPNNRFLAERTGGTYSTLKVQPAELEDSGVYFCASSQVYSPLHFGNGTRLTVT.

This clonotype was recorded a few times. This sequence joins TRBV24-1 and TRBJ2-3; D might be TRBD2 (6 bases). This CDR3 region has 14 residues. V gave up 4 bases and J gave up 0 bases, with 7 bases separating them. Germline assignment: CDR1 KGHDR and CDR2 SFDVKD. CDR3 sequence (DNA): TGTGCCACCAGTGAGACTAGGAGCACAGATACGCAGTATTTT. It is translated as CATSETRSTDTQYF.

V is TRBV5-1 and J is TRBJ1-1; 7 bases line up with TRBD1. Germline V gene data show CDR1 as SGHRS and CDR2 as YFSETQ. V lost 1 base to trimming and J lost 1 base; unmatched junction nucleotides: 7. This CDR3 comprises 16 residues. The CDR3: CASSLQGGAGNTEAFF. DNA of the CDR3: TGCGCCAGCAGCTTGCAAGGGGGCGCGGGGAACACTGAAGCTTTCTTT.

The chain recombines TRBV6-4 with TRBJ2-7, with D perhaps matching TRBD1 or TRBD2 (6 bases each). Germline assignment: CDR1 MRHNA and CDR2 SNTAGT. V lost 6 bases and J lost 6, with 15 bases in between. This CDR3 has 13 residues. CDR3 sequence reads: CASSPEGGSEQYF. CDR3 DNA: TGTGCCAGCAGCCCCGAAGGGGGGTCCGAGCAGTACTTC.

This clonotype is a singleton in its sample. The chain uses TRBV20-1 and TRBJ2-4; tentatively, D is TRBD2 (5 bases). The CDR3 totals 15 residues. The ends were cut back, 2 bases at V and 8 bases at J, with 19 bases in the middle. CDR1 and CDR2 from the germline V gene are DFQATT and SNEGSKA (reference sequence). CDR3 region: CSARPGFRGKDIQYF. CDR3 sequence (DNA): TGCAGTGCTAGACCTGGTTTTCGGGGAAAGGACATTCAGTACTTC.

To note about this clonotype: This could be a read error, since a much larger clone is one nucleotide away. This chain connects TRBV29-1 to TRBJ2-5, with TRBD1 matching over 10 bases. The J call is uncertain, as TRBJ2-1 better fits the DNA end. Germline V lookup: CDR1 SQVTM, CDR2 ANQGSEA. This CDR3 contains 12 residues. CDR3 sequence (DNA): TGCAGCGCAGACAGGGGGCAAGAGACCCAGTTCTTC. Translating it yields CSADRGQETQFF.

This chain uses TRBV10-2 with TRBJ2-7; D possibly matches TRBD1 or TRBD2 (5 bases each). V lost 6 bases to trimming and J lost 2 bases, with 11 bases between them. This CDR3 region has 13 residues. CDR1 is WSHSY and CDR2 is SAAADI in the germline V gene. The CDR3 coding sequence is TGCGCCAGCAGAGTACGGGGCACCTACGAGCAGTACTTC. It is translated as CASRVRGTYEQYF.

This clonotype was found many times. This chain uses TRBV3-1 with TRBJ1-2; D not certain. V was clipped by 4 bases and J by 0 bases, with 18 bases between them. There are 17 residues in the CDR3. The germline gives CDR1 LGHDT, CDR2 YNNKEL (reference sequence). CDR3 DNA sequence: TGTGCCAGCAGCCCGATTAGTGGACGAGTAACTAACTATGGCTACACCTTC. Translation gives CASSPISGRVTNYGYTF. The full variable domain, with the rest looked up from reference TRBV3-1 and TRBJ1-2, is DTAVSQTPKYLVTQMGNDKSIKCEQNLGHDTMYWYKQDSKKFLKIMFSYNNKELIINETVPNRFSPKSPDKAHLNLHINSLELGDSAVYFCASSPISGRVTNYGYTFGSGTRLTVV.

As concerns this clonotype: This sequence may be a read error, since a much larger clone differs from it by one base. The gene calls are TRBV6-5 and TRBJ2-5, with 11 nucleotides matching TRBD2. Germline V CDR1 and CDR2: MNHEY, SVGAGI. The CDR3 runs to 15 residues. The CDR3 DNA follows: TGTACCAGCAGTTACCTAGCGGGGGGTCGGGAGACCCAGTACTTC. This sequence encodes CTSSYLAGGRETQYF.

A few counts support this clonotype. The CDR3 reads CASSQDTRKMDTQYF. The CDR3 DNA follows: TGCGCCAGCAGCCAAGATACCAGGAAAATGGATACGCAGTATTTT. The J gene is TRBJ2-3, the V gene TRBV4-1, with unresolved D. Germline V gives CDR1 MGHRA, CDR2 YSYEKL. V was shortened by 0 bases and J by 6 bases, with 13 bases between the two germline ends. The CDR3 is made up of 15 amino acids.

This clonotype was detected ten times or more. The genes are TRBV3-1 and TRBJ1-1; D is undetermined. This CDR3 spans 15 amino acids. V lost 0 bases, J lost 6 bases, and 14 bases lay in between. Germline V gene data show CDR1 as LGHDT and CDR2 as YNNKEL (reference sequence). CDR3 sequence (DNA): TGTGCCAGCAGCCAAGACGGACGGACGAGTTCTGAAGCTTTCTTT. This sequence encodes CASSQDGRTSSEAFF.

The sample holds many counts of this clonotype. The chain carries TRBV2 and TRBJ1-5; D not resolved. Trimming shortened V by 7 bases and J by 0 bases, and 10 bases separated the two germline ends. The CDR3 extends over 14 amino acids. Germline CDR1 reads SNHLY; CDR2 reads FYNNEI. This CDR3 reads CASTGGYSNQPQHF. The DNA for the CDR3 is TGTGCCAGCACGGGAGGATATAGCAATCAGCCCCAGCATTTT.

This rearrangement joins TRBV20-1 to TRBJ1-5; a weak D match, TRBD1 (6 bases). V was trimmed by 3 bases and J by 0 bases, leaving 18 bases between them. The CDR3 loop spans 17 amino acids. CDR1 and CDR2 (germline): DFQATT, SNEGSKA (reference sequence). The CDR3 region is CSASRGGAAYSNQPQHF. The CDR3 nucleotides are TGCAGTGCTAGTCGGGGGGGGGCCGCTTATAGCAATCAGCCCCAGCATTTT.

The V call is TRBV2, the J call TRBJ1-4; D possibly corresponds to TRBD1 (5 bases). Trimming shortened V by 10 bases and J by 0 bases, and 12 bases separated the two germline ends. The CDR3 extends over 14 amino acids. Looked up from germline, CDR1 is SNHLY and CDR2 is FYNNEI. The CDR3 DNA reads as TGTGCCACCCAAGACAGATCAACTAATGAAAAACTGTTTTTT. It yields the protein CATQDRSTNEKLFF.

This clonotype was counted many times. The CDR3 loop reads CASSPVAGVNTDTQYF. In DNA, the CDR3 is TGCGCCAGCAGCCCCGTAGCGGGGGTCAACACAGATACGCAGTATTTT. The V and J genes are TRBV5-1 and TRBJ2-3, with 9 bases matching TRBD2. From germline, CDR1 is SGHRS and CDR2 YFSETQ. Trimming took 4 bases from V and 2 from J; bases not matched to a gene: 8. There are 16 residues in the CDR3.

This clonotype was observed at least ten times. This chain connects TRBV20-1 to TRBJ1-2; a weak D match, TRBD1 (5 bases). Germline assignment: CDR1 DFQATT and CDR2 SNEGSKA (reference sequence). CDR3 length: 16 amino acids. Trimming removed 2 bases from V and 5 bases from J, with 21 bases in between. This CDR3 reads CSARRGGTASGYGYTF. As DNA, the CDR3 is TGCAGTGCTAGAAGGGGAGGGACTGCGAGCGGGTATGGCTACACCTTC.

This clonotype was counted at least ten times. The CDR3 DNA reads TGTGCCAGCAGCTGGGGGGGCTCGAGCACCGGGGAGCTGTTTTTT. Its translation is CASSWGGSSTGELFF. This sequence joins TRBV5-5 and TRBJ2-2; perhaps TRBD2 as D (7 bases). Trimming pared 3 bases from V and 4 bases from J, leaving 13 bases between. Germline CDR1 and CDR2: SGHKS and YYEKEE (reference sequence). The CDR3 totals 15 residues.

At least ten counts were recorded for this clonotype. This sequence joins TRBV12-3 or TRBV12-4 and TRBJ2-2; D may correspond to TRBD1 or TRBD2 (5 bases each). This CDR3 has 14 residues. The germline V and J ends were trimmed by 4 bases and 6 bases, with 12 bases remaining between them. CDR3: CASSYSSGPGELFF. In DNA form, the CDR3 reads TGTGCCAGCAGTTATAGTTCGGGACCCGGGGAGCTGTTTTTT.

This clonotype was detected a few times. A read error is possible here, since a much larger clone lies one base away. V and J are TRBV12-3 or TRBV12-4 and TRBJ2-3; possibly TRBD1 or TRBD2 for D (6 bases each). V gave up 6 bases and J gave up 2 bases, with 15 bases separating them. The CDR3 consists of 15 residues. The CDR3 bases are TGTGCCAGCAGAAGAGGGGGGACATTCACAGATACGCAGTATTTT. This translates into CASRRGGTFTDTQYF.

The CDR3 sequence is CASSGSGTGSNSPLHF. Written as DNA, the CDR3 is TGTGCCAGCAGCGGGTCCGGGACAGGGAGTAATTCACCCCTCCACTTT. The rearrangement links TRBV7-2 to TRBJ1-6; 9 bases are shared with TRBD1. Germline values: CDR1 SGHTA, CDR2 FQGNSA. Losses at the gene ends were 5 bases for V and 6 bases for J; bases not matched to a gene: 8. The CDR3 length is 16 residues.